A selection of T cell receptor beta chains follows, all from one sample in a study of T cells in Graves' hyperthyroidism and ophthalmopathy. TCRdb redid the calling of the multiplex PCR reads with MiXCR, one entry per CDR3 protein. The table shows more than 300,000 distinct CDR3 sequences, with roughly 13% occurring only once. Sequencing input: blood. The receptor source for this set is an older woman with Graves' hyperthyroidism. The CDR3 runs from the conserved cysteine through the conserved F or W. A D gene is named only where the DNA matches it firmly. Rows give clone size only sometimes, using once, few, many, or a class for an expanded clone.

clone_size	v_call	j_call	d_call	cdr3_nt	cdr3_aa
many	TRBV11-3	TRBJ2-3	-	TGTGCCAGCAGCTTAGGGTCCTGGGGAGATACGCAGTATTTT	CASSLGSWGDTQYF
few	TRBV19	TRBJ2-7	TRBD1	TGTGCCAGTAGTATGGGGACAGGGAACGGGCAGTACTTC	CASSMGTGNGQYF
many	TRBV5-6	TRBJ2-2	-	TGTGCCAGCAGCTTACCCGAACTGAACACCGGGGAGCTGTTTTTT	CASSLPELNTGELFF
-	TRBV12-3/TRBV12-4	TRBJ2-1	TRBD2	TGTGCCAGCACCTCCCCTTCTAGCGGGACGAGTTACAATGAGCAGTTCTTC	CASTSPSSGTSYNEQFF
-	TRBV7-2	TRBJ1-1	-	TGTACCAGCAGCTCTCAGGGAAACACTGAAGCTTTCTTT	CTSSSQGNTEAFF
-	TRBV5-1	TRBJ2-7	TRBD1	TGCGCCAGCAGCTTGGGGGACAGGGGTCGGGAGCAGTACTTC	CASSLGDRGREQYF
few	TRBV5-6	TRBJ2-5	-	TGTGCCAGCGCCCTCGGACAGCAAGAGACCCAGTACTTC	CASALGQQETQYF
many	TRBV5-8	TRBJ2-1	TRBD2	TGTGCCAGCAGCACCACTGGACTAGCGGGAGTGGTTGAGCAGTTCTTC	CASSTTGLAGVVEQFF
many	TRBV19	TRBJ2-5	-	TGTGCCAGTAGTATCGGGGCCCGAAGGGTGGAGACCCAGTACTTC	CASSIGARRVETQYF
-	TRBV30	TRBJ1-3	-	TGTGCCTGGAGTGCCCAACGAAACACCATATATTTT	CAWSAQRNTIYF
many	TRBV12-3/TRBV12-4	TRBJ1-1	-	TGTGCCAGCAGTTTAGTTTGGGGGGGAACAAACACTGAAGCTTTCTTT	CASSLVWGGTNTEAFF
many	TRBV9	TRBJ1-2	-	TGTGCCAGCAGCGTAGACGGGTTTGGCTACACCTTC	CASSVDGFGYTF
many	TRBV28	TRBJ2-7	TRBD1	TGTGCCAGCAGTTTATTGGTGTACAGGGGTGAGCAGTACTTC	CASSLLVYRGEQYF
-	TRBV19	TRBJ2-7	TRBD2	TGTGCCAGTAGTGCAACTAGCGGGACCTACGAGCAGTACTTC	CASSATSGTYEQYF
many	TRBV12-3/TRBV12-4	TRBJ1-4	TRBD1	TGTGCCAGCAGCAAGGGACAGGACCCAACTAATGAAAAACTGTTTTTT	CASSKGQDPTNEKLFF
many	TRBV3-1	TRBJ1-2	-	TGTGCCAGCAGCCAAGCGCATCGGACCGCCGGCTATGGCTACACCTTC	CASSQAHRTAGYGYTF
-	TRBV7-2	TRBJ2-7	TRBD1	TGTGCCAGCAGCTTAGATCAGGGGGCGAGCTACGAGCAGTACTTC	CASSLDQGASYEQYF
-	TRBV2	TRBJ2-3	TRBD2	TGTGCCAGCAGTCAACTAGCGGGGCACACAGATACGCAGTATTTT	CASSQLAGHTDTQYF
-	TRBV11-2	TRBJ2-5	TRBD1	TGTGCCAGCAGCTTGGATACGACAGGGTTAAAGACCCAGTACTTC	CASSLDTTGLKTQYF
many	TRBV13	TRBJ1-5	TRBD1	TGTGCCAGCAGCTCGACAGGGGCCAATCAGCCCCAGCATTTT	CASSSTGANQPQHF
many	TRBV18	TRBJ2-7	TRBD2	TGTGCCAGCTCATTCTATAGCGGGAGTGAGTACGAGCAGTACTTC	CASSFYSGSEYEQYF
many	TRBV11-2	TRBJ2-1	-	TGTGCCAGCAGCTTCACGGGAGTGAACAATGAGCAGTTCTTC	CASSFTGVNNEQFF
many	TRBV2	TRBJ2-3	TRBD2	TGTGCCAGCAGTGAGGGACTACCTAGAACAGATACGCAGTATTTT	CASSEGLPRTDTQYF
-	TRBV11-2	TRBJ2-3	TRBD2	TGTGCCAGCAGCCCCCCTTCGACTAGCGGCGTACGAGATACGCAGTATTTT	CASSPPSTSGVRDTQYF
few	TRBV5-1	TRBJ2-2	TRBD2	TGCGCCAGCAGCTTCAGCGGGGGCAACACCGGGGAGCTGTTTTTT	CASSFSGGNTGELFF
-	TRBV5-1	TRBJ2-5	-	TGCGCCAGCAGCTTGGGGGGAAGCTATGAGACCCAGTACTTC	CASSLGGSYETQYF
-	TRBV12-3/TRBV12-4	TRBJ2-6	TRBD1	TGTGCCAGCAGTCCTTACCAGACAGGGTTCCGCTCTGGGGCCAACGTCCTGACTTTC	CASSPYQTGFRSGANVLTF
-	TRBV18	TRBJ2-1	-	TGTGCCAGCTCACCCTGGTCGGGGGCCGGTGAGCAGTTCTTC	CASSPWSGAGEQFF
many	TRBV11-2	TRBJ2-7	TRBD2	TGTGCCAGCAGCTTAGAGGGGGGGACTAGCGGGTTACAAGAGCAGTACTTC	CASSLEGGTSGLQEQYF
-	TRBV7-6	TRBJ1-6	TRBD1	TGTGCCAGCAGTTCCCGGGACAGGGCAGCCTTAGGTTCACCCCTCCACTTT	CASSSRDRAALGSPLHF
many	TRBV13	TRBJ2-3	TRBD2	TGTGCCAGCAGCCACTCCAGTTGGGGACTAGCGGTCACAGATACGCAGTATTTT	CASSHSSWGLAVTDTQYF
once	TRBV20-1	TRBJ1-2	-	TGCAGTGCTAGAGATCACCGCAGGGAAGACTATGGCTACACCTTC	CSARDHRREDYGYTF
many	TRBV15	TRBJ1-1	-	TGTGCCACCAGCAGTCCGGGTCTCGGAGGAACGGCTTTCTTT	CATSSPGLGGTAFF
-	TRBV27	TRBJ1-2	-	TGTGCCAGCAGTACCGGGACCGACAACTATGGCTACACCTTC	CASSTGTDNYGYTF
few	TRBV9	TRBJ2-3	-	TGTGCCAGCAGCGAGGGCCCTTCGTCTAGCCGGCCCCCAGATACGCAGTATTTT	CASSEGPSSSRPPDTQYF
few	TRBV6-4	TRBJ2-3	-	TGTGCCAGCAGTGTCGACCCTAGCACAGATACGCAGTATTTT	CASSVDPSTDTQYF
many	TRBV20-1	TRBJ2-1	TRBD2	TGCAGTGCTAGAGACTGGTTTGAGGGAGGGGACTACAATGAGCAGTTCTTC	CSARDWFEGGDYNEQFF